The 5 T cell receptor beta chains reported below all come from one sample, sequenced in a study of CD8+CD57+ T cells in acquired aplastic anemia. Genomic DNA acted as the template from which TCR beta VDJ combination and CDR3 sequence profiling were carried out. TCRdb re-analysed the reads in MiXCR, keeping a single row per CDR3 protein. The sample shows about 160,000 distinct CDR3 sequences, 35% to 55% of them seen only once. Sample: sorted CD4+, CD8+, or CD8+CD57+ T cells (not recorded which) from PBMCs. Source of these receptors: a human donor in good health.

This clonotype has more than one count but fewer than ten. The chain employs TRBV24-1 and TRBJ1-2, with a weak D call TRBD1 (5 bases). The CDR3 runs 14 residues. Looked up from germline, CDR1 is KGHDR and CDR2 is SFDVKD. The V gene lost 3 bases and the J gene lost 8 bases, with 15 bases spanning the gap. CDR3 sequence reads: CATSDSRWGEGYTF. The CDR3 nucleotides are TGTGCCACCAGTGATAGTAGATGGGGCGAAGGCTACACCTTC.

This clonotype was recorded at least ten times. The chain joins TRBV19 to TRBJ1-1; D is ambiguous. Germline V gene data show CDR1 as LNHDA and CDR2 as SQIVND (reference sequence). V was shortened by 7 bases and J by 5 bases, with 14 bases between the two germline ends. This CDR3 contains 13 residues. The CDR3 sequence is CASNRATVTEAFF. CDR3 sequence (DNA): TGTGCCAGTAACCGGGCTACTGTAACTGAAGCTTTCTTT.

This sequence joins TRBV20-1 and TRBJ2-2; D possibly corresponds to TRBD1 (5 bases). The CDR3 has 16 residues. Trimming removed 3 bases at V and 0 bases at J, with 14 bases between. Germline assignment: CDR1 DFQATT and CDR2 SNEGSKA (reference sequence). The CDR3 coding sequence is TGCAGTGCTAGGGGGCGCCTGCTCGCGAACACCGGGGAGCTGTTTTTT. The encoded protein is CSARGRLLANTGELFF.

The gene calls are TRBV10-3 and TRBJ2-3; the D gene is possibly TRBD2 (6 bases). The CDR3 length is 15 residues. The germline CDR1 and CDR2 sequences are ENHRY and SYGVKD. The V gene lost 4 bases and the J gene lost 0 bases, with 11 bases spanning the gap. The CDR3 region has the DNA TGTGCCATCAGTGCACGTGCGGGAAGCACAGATACGCAGTATTTT. Translation: CAISARAGSTDTQYF.

The J gene is TRBJ1-2, the V gene TRBV19; D remains unclear. The CDR3 covers 12 residues. V was pared by 3 bases and J by 8 bases, with 10 bases between. Germline V gives CDR1 LNHDA, CDR2 SQIVND (reference sequence). CDR3 residues: CASSISFWGYTF. As DNA, the CDR3 is TGTGCCAGTAGTATCTCCTTCTGGGGCTACACCTTC.